The source of this TCR beta chain is a study of blood T cell repertoires in COVID-19. Clones were read by immunoSEQ multiplex PCR, and TCRdb kept only the in-frame ones, dropping some. The table records about 210,000 clones, about 85% of them present only once. Only a few counts were recorded for this clone. The CDR3 loop spans 13 amino acids. Trimming stripped 7 bases from V and 1 base from J, with 9 bases between. In germline, CDR1 is MNHNY, CDR2 SVGAGI (reference sequence). The chain combines TRBV6-6 with TRBJ2-3; D gene ambiguous. Sequenced input: peripheral blood. The source of this sequence is a woman older than 75 with COVID-19, enrolled during active disease. CDR3 nucleotide sequence: TGTGCCAGCAACGAACCAGGCACAGATACGCAGTATTTT. This gives the protein CASNEPGTDTQYF.